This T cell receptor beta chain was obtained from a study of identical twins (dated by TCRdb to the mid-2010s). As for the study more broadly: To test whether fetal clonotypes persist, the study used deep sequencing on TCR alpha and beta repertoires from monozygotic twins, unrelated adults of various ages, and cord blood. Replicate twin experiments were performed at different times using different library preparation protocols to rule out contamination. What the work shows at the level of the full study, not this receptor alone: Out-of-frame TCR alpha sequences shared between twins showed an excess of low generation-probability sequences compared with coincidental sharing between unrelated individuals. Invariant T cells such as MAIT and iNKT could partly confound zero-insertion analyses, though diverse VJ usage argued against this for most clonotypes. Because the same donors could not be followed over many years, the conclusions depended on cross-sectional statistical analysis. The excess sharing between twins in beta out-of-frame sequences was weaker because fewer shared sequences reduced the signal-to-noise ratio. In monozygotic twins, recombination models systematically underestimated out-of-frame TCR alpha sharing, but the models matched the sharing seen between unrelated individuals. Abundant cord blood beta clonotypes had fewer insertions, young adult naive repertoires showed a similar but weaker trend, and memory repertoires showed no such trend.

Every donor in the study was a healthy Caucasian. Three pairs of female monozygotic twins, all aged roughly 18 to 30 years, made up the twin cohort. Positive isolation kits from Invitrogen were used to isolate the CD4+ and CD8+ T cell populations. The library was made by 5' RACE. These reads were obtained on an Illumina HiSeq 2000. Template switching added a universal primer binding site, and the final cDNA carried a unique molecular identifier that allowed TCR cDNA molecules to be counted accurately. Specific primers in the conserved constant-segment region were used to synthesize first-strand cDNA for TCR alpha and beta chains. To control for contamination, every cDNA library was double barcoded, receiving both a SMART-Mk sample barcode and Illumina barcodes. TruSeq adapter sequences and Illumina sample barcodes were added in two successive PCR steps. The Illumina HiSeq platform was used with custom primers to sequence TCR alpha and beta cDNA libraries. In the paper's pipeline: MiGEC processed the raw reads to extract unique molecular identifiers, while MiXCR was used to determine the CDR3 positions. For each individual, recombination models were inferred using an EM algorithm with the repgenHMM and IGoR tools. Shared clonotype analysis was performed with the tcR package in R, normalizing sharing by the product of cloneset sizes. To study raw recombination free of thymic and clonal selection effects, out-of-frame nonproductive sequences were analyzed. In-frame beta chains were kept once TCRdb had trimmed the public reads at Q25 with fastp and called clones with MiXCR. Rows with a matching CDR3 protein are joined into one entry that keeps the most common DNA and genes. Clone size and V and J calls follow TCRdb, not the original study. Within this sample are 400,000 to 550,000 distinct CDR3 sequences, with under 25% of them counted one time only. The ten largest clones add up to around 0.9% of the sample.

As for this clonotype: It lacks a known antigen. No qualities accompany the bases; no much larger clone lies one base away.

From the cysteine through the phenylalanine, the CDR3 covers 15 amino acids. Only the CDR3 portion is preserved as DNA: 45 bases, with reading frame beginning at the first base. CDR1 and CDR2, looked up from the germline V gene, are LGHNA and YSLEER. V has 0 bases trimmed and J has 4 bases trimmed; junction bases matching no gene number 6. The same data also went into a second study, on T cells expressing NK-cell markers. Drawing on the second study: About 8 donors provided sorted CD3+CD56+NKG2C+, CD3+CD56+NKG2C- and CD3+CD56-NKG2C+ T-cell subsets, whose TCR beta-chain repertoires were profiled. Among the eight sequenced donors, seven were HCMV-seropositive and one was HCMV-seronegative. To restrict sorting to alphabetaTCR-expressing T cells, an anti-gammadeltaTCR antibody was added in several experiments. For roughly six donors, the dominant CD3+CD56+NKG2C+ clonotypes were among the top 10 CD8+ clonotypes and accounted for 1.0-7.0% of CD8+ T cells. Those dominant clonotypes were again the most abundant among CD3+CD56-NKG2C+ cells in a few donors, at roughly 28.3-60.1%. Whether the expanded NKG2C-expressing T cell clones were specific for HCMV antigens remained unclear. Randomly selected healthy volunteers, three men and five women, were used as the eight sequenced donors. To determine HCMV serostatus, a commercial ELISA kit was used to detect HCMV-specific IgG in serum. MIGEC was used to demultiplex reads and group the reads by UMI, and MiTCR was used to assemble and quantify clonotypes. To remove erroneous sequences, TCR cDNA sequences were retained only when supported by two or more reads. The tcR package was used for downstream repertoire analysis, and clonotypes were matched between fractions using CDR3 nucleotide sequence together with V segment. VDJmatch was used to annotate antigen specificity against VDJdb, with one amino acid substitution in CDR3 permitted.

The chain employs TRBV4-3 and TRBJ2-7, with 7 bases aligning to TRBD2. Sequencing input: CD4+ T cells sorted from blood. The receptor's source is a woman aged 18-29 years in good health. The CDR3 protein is CASSQDSSGLYEQYF. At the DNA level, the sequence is TGCGCCAGCAGCCAAGACTCTAGCGGACTGTACGAGCAGTACTTC.